Listed below are T cell receptor beta chains from one sample, sequenced in a study of blood T cell repertoires in COVID-19. Measured with immunoSEQ multiplex PCR; TCRdb has only the in-frame clones, and not every one. In the table there are about 190,000 clones, approximately 91% of which are singletons. Sequenced sample: peripheral blood. The source of these receptors is a man in his forties with acute or convalescent COVID-19. Each CDR3 is given with its conserved first and last residue. The D gene is left open where the match is weak. Size is omitted from some rows. Given values are once, few, many or a class for expanded clones.

clone_size: few; j_call: TRBJ2-7; v_call: TRBV4-1; d_call: -; cdr3_nt: TGCGCCAGCAGCCAAGGGGGCTCCATATACGAGCAGTACTTC; cdr3_aa: CASSQGGSIYEQYF
clone_size: -; j_call: TRBJ2-2; v_call: TRBV9; d_call: TRBD1; cdr3_nt: TGTGCCAGCAGCGTAGAGGGGGAGACAGGGGCCAGAAGAAACACCGGGGAGCTGTTTTTT; cdr3_aa: CASSVEGETGARRNTGELFF
clone_size: -; j_call: TRBJ2-5; v_call: TRBV9; d_call: TRBD2; cdr3_nt: TGTGCCAGCAGCGCCACGGGGGGTGAGGAGACCCAGTACTTC; cdr3_aa: CASSATGGEETQYF
clone_size: few; j_call: TRBJ1-2; v_call: TRBV5-6; d_call: TRBD1; cdr3_nt: TGTGCCAGCAGCTTGGTTGGCAGGGGGCAGGATGGCTACACCTTC; cdr3_aa: CASSLVGRGQDGYTF
clone_size: once; j_call: TRBJ2-2; v_call: TRBV6-5; d_call: -; cdr3_nt: TGTGCCAGCAGTTTGAGGGCCCCGAACACCGGGGAGCTGTTTTTT; cdr3_aa: CASSLRAPNTGELFF
clone_size: -; j_call: TRBJ1-3; v_call: TRBV3-1/TRBV3-2; d_call: -; cdr3_nt: TGTGCCAGCAGCCAGCGGTCTGGAAACACCATATATTTT; cdr3_aa: CASSQRSGNTIYF
clone_size: -; j_call: TRBJ2-7; v_call: TRBV2; d_call: TRBD2; cdr3_nt: TGTGCCAGCAGAAGGACTAGCGGCGCGGACGAGCAGTACTTC; cdr3_aa: CASRRTSGADEQYF
clone_size: -; j_call: TRBJ2-4; v_call: TRBV7-2; d_call: TRBD1; cdr3_nt: TGTGCCAGCAGCTTCTACAGAGACAGGGGCAAAAACATTCAGTACTTC; cdr3_aa: CASSFYRDRGKNIQYF
clone_size: -; j_call: TRBJ2-6; v_call: TRBV4-2; d_call: -; cdr3_nt: TGTGCCAGCAGCCAACAGGGTTCTGGGGCCAACGTCCTGACTTTC; cdr3_aa: CASSQQGSGANVLTF
clone_size: -; j_call: TRBJ1-2; v_call: TRBV7-8; d_call: TRBD1; cdr3_nt: TGTGCCAGCAGCTTAGCAGGGACAGTTGAGGGCTACACCTTC; cdr3_aa: CASSLAGTVEGYTF
clone_size: -; j_call: TRBJ1-2; v_call: TRBV27; d_call: TRBD1; cdr3_nt: TGTGCCAGCAGTTTATTTCGGGGGACAGGGAACTATGGCTACACCTTC; cdr3_aa: CASSLFRGTGNYGYTF
clone_size: -; j_call: TRBJ2-3; v_call: TRBV5-4; d_call: -; cdr3_nt: TGTGCCAGCAGCGTGCTAGGTCCCACAGATACGCAGTATTTT; cdr3_aa: CASSVLGPTDTQYF
clone_size: -; j_call: TRBJ1-5; v_call: TRBV10-2; d_call: -; cdr3_nt: TGCGCCAGCAGTGAGGGCGGGGGTAGTCAGCCCCAGCATTTT; cdr3_aa: CASSEGGGSQPQHF
clone_size: -; j_call: TRBJ2-5; v_call: TRBV5-6; d_call: -; cdr3_nt: TGTGCCAGCAGCTTGGTTACTGGCGGGCAAGAGACCCAGTACTTC; cdr3_aa: CASSLVTGGQETQYF
clone_size: -; j_call: TRBJ1-1; v_call: TRBV15; d_call: TRBD1; cdr3_nt: TGTGCCACCAGCAGAGATTCCGCCCGACAGGGGGATTTCATAAAGGCTTTCTTT; cdr3_aa: CATSRDSARQGDFIKAFF
clone_size: few; j_call: TRBJ2-2; v_call: TRBV7-9; d_call: TRBD2; cdr3_nt: TGTGCCAGCAGCCTTAGCCCGGGACTATTTGCGAACACCGGGGAGCTGTTTTTT; cdr3_aa: CASSLSPGLFANTGELFF
clone_size: few; j_call: TRBJ2-2; v_call: TRBV6-2/TRBV6-3; d_call: TRBD1; cdr3_nt: TGTGCCAGCAGTTACCCGGGACAGGGGGTGAACACCGGGGAGCTGTTTTTT; cdr3_aa: CASSYPGQGVNTGELFF
clone_size: once; j_call: TRBJ2-1; v_call: TRBV3-1/TRBV3-2; d_call: TRBD2; cdr3_nt: TGTGCCAGCAGCCAACTGGGGACTAGAGGGGACAATGAGCAGTTCTTC; cdr3_aa: CASSQLGTRGDNEQFF
clone_size: -; j_call: TRBJ2-1; v_call: TRBV24-1; d_call: -; cdr3_nt: TGTGCCACCAGTGATCCCTTAAACAATGAGCAGTTCTTC; cdr3_aa: CATSDPLNNEQFF
clone_size: -; j_call: TRBJ2-2; v_call: TRBV19; d_call: TRBD2; cdr3_nt: TGTGCCAGTACCGGGGGGACCCCGAACACCGGGGAGCTGTTTTTT; cdr3_aa: CASTGGTPNTGELFF
clone_size: -; j_call: TRBJ2-3; v_call: TRBV7-2; d_call: -; cdr3_nt: TGTGCCAGCAGCAAATCTTCAGATACGCAGTATTTT; cdr3_aa: CASSKSSDTQYF
clone_size: -; j_call: TRBJ2-2; v_call: TRBV28; d_call: -; cdr3_nt: TGTGCCAGCAGTTCCCTGGACAAGAACACCGGGGAGCTGTTTTTT; cdr3_aa: CASSSLDKNTGELFF
clone_size: -; j_call: TRBJ1-5; v_call: TRBV24-1; d_call: TRBD1; cdr3_nt: TGTGCCACCAGTGACTCGGACAGGGGGGAGCAGCCCCAGCATTTT; cdr3_aa: CATSDSDRGEQPQHF
clone_size: once; j_call: TRBJ2-5; v_call: TRBV20-1; d_call: -; cdr3_nt: TGCAGTGCCCAGCGTACGGAGACCCAGTACTTC; cdr3_aa: CSAQRTETQYF